The rows below give T cell receptor beta chains drawn from one sample of a study of identical twins. TCRdb passed the 5' RACE reads through MiXCR, listing each CDR3 protein once. Of about 890,000 distinct CDR3 sequences in the sample, 12% were seen once. The data also belong to a second study, concerning yellow fever vaccine responses in identical twins.

Sequences were obtained from PBMCs. The receptors were gathered from a woman aged 18-35 years in good health. CDR3s include the opening cysteine and the closing phenylalanine or tryptophan. D genes are given only for firm matches. Size is stated for part of the rows, as once, few or many counts, or as a class when the clone is expanded.

clone_size	v_call	j_call	d_call	cdr3_aa	cdr3_nt
few	TRBV28	TRBJ2-5	TRBD2	CASSFVGLAEAQYF	TGTGCCAGCAGTTTTGTCGGGCTAGCGGAGGCCCAGTACTTC
few	TRBV20-1	TRBJ1-6	TRBD1	CSAEQGPNSPLHF	TGCAGTGCTGAACAGGGGCCTAATTCACCCCTCCACTTT
few	TRBV12-3/TRBV12-4	TRBJ2-7	-	CASSLLRGLAEDEQYF	TGTGCCAGCAGTTTACTCAGGGGGCTAGCGGAAGACGAGCAGTACTTC
-	TRBV5-6	TRBJ2-3	TRBD2	CASSLEFSGLWDTQYF	TGTGCCAGCAGCTTGGAGTTTAGCGGGCTGTGGGATACGCAGTATTTT
-	TRBV28	TRBJ2-1	-	CASSLVLASYNEQFF	TGTGCCAGCAGTTTAGTACTAGCCTCCTACAATGAGCAGTTCTTC
-	TRBV6-1	TRBJ2-7	TRBD1	CASEGTGFGEQYF	TGTGCCAGCGAGGGGACAGGCTTCGGGGAGCAGTACTTC
-	TRBV5-5	TRBJ2-3	TRBD2	CASSHWTSGSTDTQYF	TGTGCCAGCAGCCACTGGACTAGCGGGAGCACAGATACGCAGTATTTT
-	TRBV15	TRBJ1-5	-	CATSSFEQSSNQPQHF	TGTGCCACCAGCAGTTTCGAACAGAGTAGCAATCAGCCCCAGCATTTT
few	TRBV4-1	TRBJ2-5	TRBD2	CASSPKGSGSLVETQYF	TGCGCCAGCAGCCCTAAAGGTAGCGGGAGTTTGGTGGAGACCCAGTACTTC
-	TRBV7-9	TRBJ2-7	TRBD2	CASSSGLSGRNHEQYF	TGTGCCAGCAGCTCGGGTCTTAGCGGGAGGAACCACGAGCAGTACTTC
-	TRBV9	TRBJ1-2	-	CASSPTEGSYGYTF	TGTGCCAGCAGCCCCACCGAGGGATCCTATGGCTACACCTTC